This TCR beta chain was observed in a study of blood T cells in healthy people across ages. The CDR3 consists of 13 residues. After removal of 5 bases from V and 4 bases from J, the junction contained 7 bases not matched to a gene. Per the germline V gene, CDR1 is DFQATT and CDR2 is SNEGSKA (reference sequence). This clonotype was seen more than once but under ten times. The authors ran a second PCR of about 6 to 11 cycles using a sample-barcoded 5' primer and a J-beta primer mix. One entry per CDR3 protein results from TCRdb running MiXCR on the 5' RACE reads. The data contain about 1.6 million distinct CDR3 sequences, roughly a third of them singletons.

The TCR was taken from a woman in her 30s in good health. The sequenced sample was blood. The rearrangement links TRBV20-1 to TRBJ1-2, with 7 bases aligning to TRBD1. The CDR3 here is CSAGDSPSYGYTF. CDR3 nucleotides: TGCAGTGCTGGGGACAGCCCCAGCTATGGCTACACCTTC.